The rows below give T cell receptor beta chains drawn from one sample of a study of blood T cell repertoires in COVID-19. Repertoires were generated with immunoSEQ multiplex PCR, while TCRdb's copy carries only in-frame clones and drops some. The data contain 90,000 to 130,000 clones, about 81% of them singletons. The sequenced sample consisted of peripheral blood. Receptors were obtained from an older man with acute or convalescent COVID-19. Both conserved end residues are part of each CDR3. The order of the fields is V gene, J gene, CDR3 protein.

TRBV3-1/TRBV3-2	TRBJ1-3	CASSQGAAGNTIYF
TRBV4-2	TRBJ2-5	CASSQARRGLGGETQYF
TRBV5-1	TRBJ2-7	CASSRDSYEQYF
TRBV18	TRBJ1-1	CASSPSVTGGATEAFF
TRBV11-1	TRBJ2-3	CASSLDLAGPDTQYF
TRBV29-1	TRBJ1-1	CSVGAGNTEAFF
TRBV11-2	TRBJ2-1	CASTTGGLGLSGYNEQFF
TRBV3-1/TRBV3-2	TRBJ1-3	CASSLSLSGNTIYF
TRBV2	TRBJ2-1	CASRGAAGVEQFF
TRBV27	TRBJ2-5	CASSFSRNSQETQYF
TRBV7-2	TRBJ2-4	CASSSAGYSNIQYF
TRBV19	TRBJ2-4	CASSTRQGANIQYF
TRBV9	TRBJ1-2	CASSVSGQSHPNYGYTF
TRBV11-3	TRBJ2-4	CASSLTGGTGGGNIQYF
TRBV24-1	TRBJ2-1	CATSDFVAGSYNEQFF
TRBV5-1	TRBJ2-7	CASSPDRGNEQYF
TRBV18	TRBJ2-7	CASSPDRNNYEQYF
TRBV25-1	TRBJ1-5	CASSAAGTRNQPQHF
TRBV24-1	TRBJ2-5	CATSGPDGQGAPGETQYF
TRBV24-1	TRBJ2-1	CATSDTGTSSYNEQFF
TRBV9	TRBJ2-1	CASSAGLANEQFF
TRBV5-1	TRBJ1-1	CASSSTGGTEAFF
TRBV20-1	TRBJ2-1	CSASTSGIFGEQFF
TRBV4-1	TRBJ1-6	CASSLQDRIEISPLHF
TRBV6-5	TRBJ2-7	CAGALVAGYEQYF
TRBV15	TRBJ2-4	CATGMSAKNIQYF
TRBV5-1	TRBJ2-5	CASSLRETQYF
TRBV7-9	TRBJ2-4	CASRDPRGRGFSGIQYF
TRBV4-1	TRBJ2-7	CASSQDISRGPYEQYF
TRBV12-3/TRBV12-4	TRBJ2-7	CASSLVSGEQYF
TRBV20-1	TRBJ2-3	CSARVVDTQYF
TRBV6-6	TRBJ1-4	CASSLNEKLFF
TRBV29-1	TRBJ1-5	CSVEVSPREWNQPQHF
TRBV19	TRBJ2-1	CASSPPGTSGKEQFF
TRBV24-1	TRBJ1-4	CATSDRTGIYEKLFF
TRBV24-1	TRBJ2-3	CATSDSRTGRDTQYF
TRBV27	TRBJ1-6	CASSPGTADNSPLHF
TRBV9	TRBJ1-2	CASSVARTGGYYGYTF
TRBV9	TRBJ1-3	CASSVLGSALSGNTIYF